A single TCR beta chain is shown here with its context. Its antigen is undetermined. CDR1 and CDR2 from the germline V gene are ENHRY and SYGVKD. The V and J ends lost 4 bases and 5 bases, in that order; junction bases with no gene match: 4. The CDR3 is 14 residues long. PCR primers comprised 60 Vbeta and 13 Jbeta primers. Assay used: immunoSEQ multiplex PCR; TCRdb lists only in-frame clones, some missing. The sample data list roughly 80,000 clones. The data stem from a study of cytomegalovirus exposure and HLA in healthy donors. Study information: Within an early data release were 80 million to 90 million unique TCRs drawn from HLA-typed donors. Genotyping of some 400 donors showed that roughly 80% belonged to the Caucasian-associated ancestry cluster.

Broader study findings: Because they were indistinguishable, some V segments, including TRBV6-2 and TRBV6-3, were excluded. Most TCR sequences proved rare, with some public TCRs found in many donors.

The chain carries TRBV10-3 and TRBJ2-1, with 8 bases fitting TRBD2. Sequenced sample: PBMCs. The sequence was obtained from a young woman in good health and CMV-seronegative. The CDR3 DNA follows: TGTGCCATCAGTGTCTCGGGGGGGAACAATGAGCAGTTCTTC. The encoded protein is CAISVSGGNNEQFF.